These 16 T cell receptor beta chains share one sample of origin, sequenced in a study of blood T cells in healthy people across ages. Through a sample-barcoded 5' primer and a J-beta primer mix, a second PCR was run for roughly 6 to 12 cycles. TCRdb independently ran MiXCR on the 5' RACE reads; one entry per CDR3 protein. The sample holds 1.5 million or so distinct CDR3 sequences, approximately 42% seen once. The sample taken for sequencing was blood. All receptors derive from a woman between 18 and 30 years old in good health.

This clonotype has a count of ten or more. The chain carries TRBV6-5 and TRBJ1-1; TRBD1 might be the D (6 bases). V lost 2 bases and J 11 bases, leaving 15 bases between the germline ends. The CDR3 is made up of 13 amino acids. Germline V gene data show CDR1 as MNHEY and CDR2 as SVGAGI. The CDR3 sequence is CASSYVGGGSAFF. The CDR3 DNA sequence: TGTGCCAGCAGTTACGTAGGGGGAGGCAGTGCTTTCTTT.

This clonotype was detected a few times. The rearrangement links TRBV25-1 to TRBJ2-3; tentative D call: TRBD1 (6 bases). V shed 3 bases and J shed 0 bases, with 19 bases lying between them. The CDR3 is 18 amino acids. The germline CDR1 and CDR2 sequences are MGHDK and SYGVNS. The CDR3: CASSDRNQGPVSTDTQYF. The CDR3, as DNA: TGTGCCAGCAGTGATCGCAACCAGGGGCCCGTTAGCACAGATACGCAGTATTTT. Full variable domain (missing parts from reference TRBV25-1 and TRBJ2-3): EADIYQTPRYLVIGTGKKITLECSQTMGHDKMYWYQQDPGMELHLIHYSYGVNSTEKGDLSSESTVSRIRTEHFPLTLESARPSHTSQYLCASSDRNQGPVSTDTQYFGPGTRLTVL.

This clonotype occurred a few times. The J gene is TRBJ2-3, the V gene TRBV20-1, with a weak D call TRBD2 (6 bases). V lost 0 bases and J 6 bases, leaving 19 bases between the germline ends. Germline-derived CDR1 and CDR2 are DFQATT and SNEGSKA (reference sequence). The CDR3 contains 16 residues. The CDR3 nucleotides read TGCAGTGCTAGAGATGGGAGACGGTTGACTAGGGATACGCAGTATTTT. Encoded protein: CSARDGRRLTRDTQYF.

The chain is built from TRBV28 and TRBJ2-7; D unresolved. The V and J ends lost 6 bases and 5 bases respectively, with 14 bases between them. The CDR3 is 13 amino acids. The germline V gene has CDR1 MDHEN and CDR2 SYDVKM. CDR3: CASRAVQEDEQYF. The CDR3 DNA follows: TGTGCCAGCAGGGCGGTACAAGAAGACGAGCAGTACTTC.

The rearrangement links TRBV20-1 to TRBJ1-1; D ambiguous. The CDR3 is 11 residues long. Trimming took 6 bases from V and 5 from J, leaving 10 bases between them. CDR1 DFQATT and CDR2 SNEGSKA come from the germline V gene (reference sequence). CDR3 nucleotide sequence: TGCAGTGCGCCGGGTGGTACTGAAGCTTTCTTT. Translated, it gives CSAPGGTEAFF.

The CDR3 region is CSVQGGGLGLVSYNEQFF. The CDR3 coding sequence is TGCAGCGTTCAGGGGGGGGGGCTTGGACTAGTTTCCTACAATGAGCAGTTCTTC. This chain links TRBV29-1 with TRBJ2-1, with D possibly called TRBD1 or TRBD2 (7 bases each). The CDR3 is 18 residues long. Trimming pared 5 bases from V and 1 base from J, leaving 24 bases between. Germline CDR1 is SQVTM and CDR2 is ANQGSEA.

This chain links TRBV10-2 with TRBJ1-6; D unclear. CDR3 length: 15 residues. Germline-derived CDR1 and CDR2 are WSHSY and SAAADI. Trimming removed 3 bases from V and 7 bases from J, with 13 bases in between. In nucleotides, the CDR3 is TGCGCCAGCAGTGAAACGATGGCTGTAAATTCACCCCTCCACTTT. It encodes CASSETMAVNSPLHF.

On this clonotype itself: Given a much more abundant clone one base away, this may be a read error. DNA for the CDR3: TGCAGTGCTACCGCAGGACAGCGGACTAACTATGACTACACCTTC. Protein product: CSATAGQRTNYDYTF. The rearrangement uses TRBV20-1 and TRBJ1-2; a weak D match, TRBD1 (6 bases). Germline V gives CDR1 DFQATT, CDR2 SNEGSKA (reference sequence). The length of the CDR3 is 15 residues.

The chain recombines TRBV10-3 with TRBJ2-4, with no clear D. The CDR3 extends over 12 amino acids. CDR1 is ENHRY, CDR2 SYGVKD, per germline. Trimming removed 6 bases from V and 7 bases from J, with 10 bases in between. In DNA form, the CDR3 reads TGTGCCATCAGCGACGGTAGGAACATTCAGTACTTC. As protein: CAISDGRNIQYF.

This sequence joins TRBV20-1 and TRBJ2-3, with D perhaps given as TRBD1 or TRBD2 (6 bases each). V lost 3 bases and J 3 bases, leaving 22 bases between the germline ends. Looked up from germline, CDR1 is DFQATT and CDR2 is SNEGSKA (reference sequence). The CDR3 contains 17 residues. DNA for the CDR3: TGCAGTGCTAGTTTGGTTTTGCGGGACAACCCAACAGATACGCAGTATTTT. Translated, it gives CSASLVLRDNPTDTQYF.

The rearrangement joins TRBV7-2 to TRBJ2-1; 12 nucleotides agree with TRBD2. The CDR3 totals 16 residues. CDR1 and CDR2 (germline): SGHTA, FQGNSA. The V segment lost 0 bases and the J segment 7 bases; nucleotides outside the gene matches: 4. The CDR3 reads CASSLAGLAGNNEQFF. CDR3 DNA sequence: TGTGCCAGCAGCTTAGCTGGACTAGCGGGAAATAATGAGCAGTTCTTC. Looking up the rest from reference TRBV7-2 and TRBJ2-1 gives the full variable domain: GAGVSQSPSNKVTEKGKDVELRCDPISGHTALYWYRQSLGQGLEFLIYFQGNSAPDKSGLPSDRFSAERTGGSVSTLTIQRTQQEDSAVYLCASSLAGLAGNNEQFFGPGTRLTVL.

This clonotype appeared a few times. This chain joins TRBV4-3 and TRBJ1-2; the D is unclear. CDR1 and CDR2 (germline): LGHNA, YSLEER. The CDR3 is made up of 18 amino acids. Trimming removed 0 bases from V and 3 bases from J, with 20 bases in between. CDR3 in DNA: TGCGCCAGCAGCCAAGATTATATGCCGGTGGAGCTAGACTATGGCTACACCTTC. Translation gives CASSQDYMPVELDYGYTF.

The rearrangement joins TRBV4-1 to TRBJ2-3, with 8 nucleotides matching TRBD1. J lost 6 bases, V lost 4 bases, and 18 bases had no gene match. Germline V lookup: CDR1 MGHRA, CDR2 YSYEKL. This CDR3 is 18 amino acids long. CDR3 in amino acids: CASSPRGVSQGAGDTQYF. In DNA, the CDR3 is TGCGCCAGCAGCCCAAGAGGGGTCAGCCAGGGGGCAGGGGATACGCAGTATTTT.

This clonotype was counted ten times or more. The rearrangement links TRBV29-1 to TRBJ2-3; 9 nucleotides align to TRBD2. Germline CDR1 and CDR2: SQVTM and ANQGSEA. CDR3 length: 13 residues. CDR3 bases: TGCAGGGTTTCGGGACTAGCAACAGATACGCAGTATTTT. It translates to CRVSGLATDTQYF.

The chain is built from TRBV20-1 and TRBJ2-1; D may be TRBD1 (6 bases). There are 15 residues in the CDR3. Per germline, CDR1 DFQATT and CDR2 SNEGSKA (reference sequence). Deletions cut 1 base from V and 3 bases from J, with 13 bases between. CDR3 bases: TGCAGTGCTAGAGGAACAGGGCGACTCTACAATGAGCAGTTCTTC. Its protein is CSARGTGRLYNEQFF.

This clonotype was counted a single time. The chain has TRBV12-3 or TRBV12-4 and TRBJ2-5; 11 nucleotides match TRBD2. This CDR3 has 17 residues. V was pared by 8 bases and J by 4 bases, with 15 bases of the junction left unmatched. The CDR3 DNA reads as TGTGCCAGCTGGGAAGGGACCGGTCTAGCGGGAGGAGAGACCCAGTACTTC. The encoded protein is CASWEGTGLAGGETQYF.